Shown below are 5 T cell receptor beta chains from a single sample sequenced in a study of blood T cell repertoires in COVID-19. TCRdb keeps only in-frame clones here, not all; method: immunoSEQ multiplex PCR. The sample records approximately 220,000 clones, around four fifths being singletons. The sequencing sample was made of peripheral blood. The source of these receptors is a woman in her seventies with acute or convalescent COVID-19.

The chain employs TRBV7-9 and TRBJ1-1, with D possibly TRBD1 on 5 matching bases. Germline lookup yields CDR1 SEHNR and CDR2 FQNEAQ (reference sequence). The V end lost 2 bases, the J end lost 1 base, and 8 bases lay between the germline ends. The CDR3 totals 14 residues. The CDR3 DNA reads TGTGCCAGCAGCTTACTGGGGGGGAACACTGAAGCTTTCTTT. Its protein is CASSLLGGNTEAFF.

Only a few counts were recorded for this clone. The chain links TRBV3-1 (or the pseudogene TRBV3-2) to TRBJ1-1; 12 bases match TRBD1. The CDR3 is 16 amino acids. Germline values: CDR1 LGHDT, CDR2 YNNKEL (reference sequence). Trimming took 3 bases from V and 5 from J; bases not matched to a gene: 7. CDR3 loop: CASSQGTGGMRTEAFF. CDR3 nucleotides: TGTGCCAGCAGCCAGGGGACAGGGGGCATGAGGACTGAAGCTTTCTTT.

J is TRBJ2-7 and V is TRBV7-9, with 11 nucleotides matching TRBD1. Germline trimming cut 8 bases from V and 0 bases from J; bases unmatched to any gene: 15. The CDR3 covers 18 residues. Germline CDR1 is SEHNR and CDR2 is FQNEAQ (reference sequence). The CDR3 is CASGNGDRGWRSSYEQYF. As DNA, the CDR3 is TGTGCCAGCGGAAATGGGGACAGGGGGTGGAGGAGCTCCTACGAGCAGTACTTC.

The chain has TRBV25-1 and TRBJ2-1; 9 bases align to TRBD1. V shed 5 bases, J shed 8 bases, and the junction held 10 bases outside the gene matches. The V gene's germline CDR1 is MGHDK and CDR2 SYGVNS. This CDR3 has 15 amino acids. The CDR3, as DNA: TGTGCCAGCAGTCAATCAGGACAGGGGACCCATGAGCAGTTCTTC. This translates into CASSQSGQGTHEQFF.

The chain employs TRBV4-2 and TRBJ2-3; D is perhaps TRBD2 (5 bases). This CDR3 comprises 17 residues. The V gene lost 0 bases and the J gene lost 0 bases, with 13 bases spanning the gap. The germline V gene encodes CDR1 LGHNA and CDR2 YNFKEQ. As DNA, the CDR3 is TGTGCCAGCAGCCAAGATTTAGCGCGAGTTAGCACAGATACGCAGTATTTT. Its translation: CASSQDLARVSTDTQYF.